The clone carrying this TCR beta chain has a handful of counts. Its antigen remains unidentified. The V end lost 0 bases, the J end lost 5 bases, and 19 bases lay between the germline ends. The germline CDR1 and CDR2 sequences are SEHNR and FQNEAQ (reference sequence). CDR3 length equals 18 residues. The data originate from a study of T cell repertoires in cytomegalovirus infection. Study-level findings and limits: Identification of carriers of CMV plus the relevant HLA was achieved through cumulative public TCR beta family frequency.

TCRdb reprocessed the reads via MiXCR and lists one record per CDR3 protein. Of 350,000 to 450,000 distinct CDR3 sequences listed, 15% to 20% are singletons. The receptor comes from a human donor in good health (CMV status not recorded). Some clones in this sample may be carry-over from other donors' samples. The V gene is TRBV7-9, the J gene TRBJ2-2; weak D call: TRBD2 (6 bases). The sample taken for sequencing was PBMCs. The CDR3 coding sequence is TGTGCCAGCAGCTTAGCAGTTGCACGGGACTGGCTGACCGGGGAGCTGTTTTTT. It yields the protein CASSLAVARDWLTGELFF.